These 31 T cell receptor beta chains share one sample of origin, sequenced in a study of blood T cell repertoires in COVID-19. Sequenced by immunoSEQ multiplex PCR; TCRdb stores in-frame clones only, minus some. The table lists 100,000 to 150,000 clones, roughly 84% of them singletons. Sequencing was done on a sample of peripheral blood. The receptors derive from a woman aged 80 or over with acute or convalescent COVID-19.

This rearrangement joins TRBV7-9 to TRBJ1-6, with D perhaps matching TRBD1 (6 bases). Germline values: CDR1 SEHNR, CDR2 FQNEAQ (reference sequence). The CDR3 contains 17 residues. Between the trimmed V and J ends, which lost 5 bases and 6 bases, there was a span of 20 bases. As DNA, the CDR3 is TGTGCCAGCAGCCAAACTGCAGGGGTTTCGTCTAATTCACCCCTCCACTTT. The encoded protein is CASSQTAGVSSNSPLHF. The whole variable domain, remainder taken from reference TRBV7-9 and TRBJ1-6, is DTGVSQNPRHKITKRGQNVTFRCDPISEHNRLYWYRQTLGQGPEFLTYFQNEAQLEKSRLLSDRFSAERPKGSFSTLEIQRTEQGDSAMYLCASSQTAGVSSNSPLHFGNGTRLTVT.

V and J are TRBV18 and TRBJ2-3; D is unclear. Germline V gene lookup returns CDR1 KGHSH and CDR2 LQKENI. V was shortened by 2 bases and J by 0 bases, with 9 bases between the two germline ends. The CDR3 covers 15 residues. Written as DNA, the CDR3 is TGTGCCAGCTCACCAAAACAGCATAGCACAGATACGCAGTATTTT. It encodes CASSPKQHSTDTQYF.

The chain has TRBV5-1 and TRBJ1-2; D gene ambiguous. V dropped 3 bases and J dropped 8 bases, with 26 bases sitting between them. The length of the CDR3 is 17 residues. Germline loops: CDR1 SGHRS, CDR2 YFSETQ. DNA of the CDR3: TGCGCCAGCAGCTCGGTCCTCGGACGCGCGGGCTCCTTGGGCTACACCTTC. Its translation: CASSSVLGRAGSLGYTF.

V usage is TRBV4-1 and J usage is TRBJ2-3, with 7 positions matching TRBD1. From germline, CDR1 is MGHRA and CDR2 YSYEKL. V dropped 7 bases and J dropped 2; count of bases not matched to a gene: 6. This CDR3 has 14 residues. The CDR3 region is CASTTGVFTDTQYF. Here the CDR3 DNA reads TGCGCCAGCACCACAGGGGTTTTCACAGATACGCAGTATTTT.

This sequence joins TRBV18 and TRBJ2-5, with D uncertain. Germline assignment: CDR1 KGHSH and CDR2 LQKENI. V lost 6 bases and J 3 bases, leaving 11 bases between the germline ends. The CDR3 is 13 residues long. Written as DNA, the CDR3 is TGTGCCAGCTCCCAAAATAGTGAAGAGACCCAGTACTTC. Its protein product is CASSQNSEETQYF.

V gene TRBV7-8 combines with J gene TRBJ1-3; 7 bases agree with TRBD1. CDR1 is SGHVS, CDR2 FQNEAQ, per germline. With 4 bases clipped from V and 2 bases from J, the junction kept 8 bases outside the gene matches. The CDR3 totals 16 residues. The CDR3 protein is CASSSAAGTAGNTIYF. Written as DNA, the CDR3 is TGTGCCAGCAGCTCGGCTGCCGGGACAGCTGGAAACACCATATATTTT.

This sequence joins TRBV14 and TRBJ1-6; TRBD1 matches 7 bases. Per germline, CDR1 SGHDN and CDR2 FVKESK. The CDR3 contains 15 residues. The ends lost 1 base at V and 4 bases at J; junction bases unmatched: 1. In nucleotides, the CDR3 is TGTGCCAGCAGCCAAGTACAGGGGTATAATTCACCCCTCCACTTT. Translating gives CASSQVQGYNSPLHF.

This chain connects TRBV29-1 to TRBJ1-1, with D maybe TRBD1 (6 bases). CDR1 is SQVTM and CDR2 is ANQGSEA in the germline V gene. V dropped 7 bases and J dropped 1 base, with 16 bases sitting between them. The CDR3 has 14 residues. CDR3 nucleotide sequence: TGCAGCGGAAAAATCGCACAGGGGAACACTGAAGCTTTCTTT. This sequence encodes CSGKIAQGNTEAFF.

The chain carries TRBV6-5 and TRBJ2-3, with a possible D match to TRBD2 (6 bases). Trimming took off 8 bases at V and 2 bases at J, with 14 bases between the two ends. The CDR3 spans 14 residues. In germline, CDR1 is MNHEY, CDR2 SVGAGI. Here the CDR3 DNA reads TGTGCCAGCGCTAGCGAAATCTTCACAGATACGCAGTATTTT. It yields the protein CASASEIFTDTQYF.

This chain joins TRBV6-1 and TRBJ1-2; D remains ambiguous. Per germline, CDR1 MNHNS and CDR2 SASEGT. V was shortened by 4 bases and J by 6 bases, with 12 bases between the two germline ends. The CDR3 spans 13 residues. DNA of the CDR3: TGTGCCAGCAGTGTTGGTACGGAGGATGGCTACACCTTC. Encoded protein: CASSVGTEDGYTF.

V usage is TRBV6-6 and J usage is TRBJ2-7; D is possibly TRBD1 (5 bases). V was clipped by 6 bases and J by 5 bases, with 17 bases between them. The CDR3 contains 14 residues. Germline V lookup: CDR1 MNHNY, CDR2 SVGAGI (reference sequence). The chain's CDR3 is CASSPRQGAHEQYF. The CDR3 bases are TGTGCCAGCAGCCCCAGACAAGGGGCCCACGAGCAGTACTTC.

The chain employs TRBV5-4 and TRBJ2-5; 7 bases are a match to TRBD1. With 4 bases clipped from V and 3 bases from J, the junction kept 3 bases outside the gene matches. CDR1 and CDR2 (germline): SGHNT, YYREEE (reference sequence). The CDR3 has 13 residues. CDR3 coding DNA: TGTGCCAGCAGCCAGGGGACAGAAGAGACCCAGTACTTC. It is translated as CASSQGTEETQYF. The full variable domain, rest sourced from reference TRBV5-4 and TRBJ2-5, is ETGVTQSPTHLIKTRGQQVTLRCSSQSGHNTVSWYQQALGQGPQFIFQYYREEENGRGNFPPRFSGLQFPNYSSELNVNALELDDSALYLCASSQGTEETQYFGPGTRLLVL.

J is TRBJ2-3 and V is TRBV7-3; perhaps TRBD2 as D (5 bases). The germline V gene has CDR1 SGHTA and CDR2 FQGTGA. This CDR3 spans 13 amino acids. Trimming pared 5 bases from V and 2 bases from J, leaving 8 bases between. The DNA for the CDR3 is TGTGCCAGCAGCCGGACTTACACAGATACGCAGTATTTT. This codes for CASSRTYTDTQYF. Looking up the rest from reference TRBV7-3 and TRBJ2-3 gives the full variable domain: GAGVSQTPSNKVTEKGKYVELRCDPISGHTALYWYRQSLGQGPEFLIYFQGTGAADDSGLPNDRFFAVRPEGSVSTLKIQRTERGDSAVYLCASSRTYTDTQYFGPGTRLTVL.

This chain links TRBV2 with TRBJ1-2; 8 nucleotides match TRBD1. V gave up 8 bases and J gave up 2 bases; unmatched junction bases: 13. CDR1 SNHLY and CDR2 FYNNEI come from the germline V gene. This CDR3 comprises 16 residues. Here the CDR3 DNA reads TGTGCCAGCGGCCGAGCAGGGGGCCAGGGAAACTATGGCTACACCTTC. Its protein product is CASGRAGGQGNYGYTF.

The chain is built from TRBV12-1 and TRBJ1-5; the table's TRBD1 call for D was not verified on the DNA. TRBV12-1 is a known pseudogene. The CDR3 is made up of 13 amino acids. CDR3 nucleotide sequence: TGTGCCAGCATGTCACAGGTCAATCAGCCCCAGCATTTT. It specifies CASMSQVNQPQHF.

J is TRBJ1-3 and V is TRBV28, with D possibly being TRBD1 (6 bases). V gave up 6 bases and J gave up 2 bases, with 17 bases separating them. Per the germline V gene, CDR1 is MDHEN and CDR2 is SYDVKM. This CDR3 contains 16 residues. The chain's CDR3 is CASRGRDISTGNTIYF. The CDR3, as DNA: TGTGCCAGCAGAGGCCGGGACATCAGCACTGGAAACACCATATATTTT.

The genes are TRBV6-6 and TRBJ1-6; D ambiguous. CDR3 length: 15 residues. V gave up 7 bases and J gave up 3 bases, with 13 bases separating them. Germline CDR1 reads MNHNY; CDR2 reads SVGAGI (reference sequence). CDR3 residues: CASIPQLSYNSPLHF. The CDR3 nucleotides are TGTGCCAGCATTCCACAGCTTAGCTATAATTCACCCCTCCACTTT.

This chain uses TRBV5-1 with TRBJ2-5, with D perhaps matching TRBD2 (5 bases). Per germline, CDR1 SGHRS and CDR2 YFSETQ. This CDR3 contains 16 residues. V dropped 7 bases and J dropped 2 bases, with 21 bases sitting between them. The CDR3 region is CASFSGSRGTQETQYF. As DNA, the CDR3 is TGCGCCAGCTTTTCCGGCAGCCGGGGAACACAAGAGACCCAGTACTTC.

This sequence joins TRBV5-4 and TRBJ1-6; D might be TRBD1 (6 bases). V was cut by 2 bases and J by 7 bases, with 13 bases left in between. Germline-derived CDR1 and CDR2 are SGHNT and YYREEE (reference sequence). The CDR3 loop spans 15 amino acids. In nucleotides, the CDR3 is TGTGCCAGCAGCTTCGGGGGGCGCAACAATTCACCCCTCCACTTT. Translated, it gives CASSFGGRNNSPLHF.

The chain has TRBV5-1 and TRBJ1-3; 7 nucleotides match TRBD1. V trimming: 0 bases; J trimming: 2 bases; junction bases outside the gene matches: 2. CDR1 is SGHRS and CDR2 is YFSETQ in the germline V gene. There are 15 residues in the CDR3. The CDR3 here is CASSLGQGAGNTIYF. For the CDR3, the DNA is TGCGCCAGCAGCTTGGGACAGGGCGCTGGAAACACCATATATTTT.

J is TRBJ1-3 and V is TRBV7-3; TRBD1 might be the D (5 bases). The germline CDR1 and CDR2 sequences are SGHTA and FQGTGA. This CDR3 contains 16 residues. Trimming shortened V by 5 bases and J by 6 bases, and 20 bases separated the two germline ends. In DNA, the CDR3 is TGTGCCAGCAGCCCTAGACAGATAGAATGCGAAAACACCATATATTTT. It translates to CASSPRQIECENTIYF.

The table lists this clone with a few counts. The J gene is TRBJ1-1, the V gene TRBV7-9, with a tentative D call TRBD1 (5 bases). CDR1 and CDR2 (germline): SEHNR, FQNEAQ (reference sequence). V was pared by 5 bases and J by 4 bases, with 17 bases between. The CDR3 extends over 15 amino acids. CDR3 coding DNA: TGTGCCAGCAGCGCCGGAACAGGTTGGGGCACTGAAGCTTTCTTT. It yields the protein CASSAGTGWGTEAFF.

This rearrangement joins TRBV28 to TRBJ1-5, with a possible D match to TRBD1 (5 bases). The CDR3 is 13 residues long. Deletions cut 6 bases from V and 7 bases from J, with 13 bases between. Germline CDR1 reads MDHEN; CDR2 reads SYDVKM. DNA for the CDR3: TGTGCCAGCAGGGCGGGGGTGAGACAGCCCCAGCATTTT. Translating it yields CASRAGVRQPQHF.

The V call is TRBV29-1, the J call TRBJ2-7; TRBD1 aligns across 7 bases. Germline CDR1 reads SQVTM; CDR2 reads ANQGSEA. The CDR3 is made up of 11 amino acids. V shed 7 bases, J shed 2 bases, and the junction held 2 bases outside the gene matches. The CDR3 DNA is TGCAGCGCCGGACAGGCCTACGAGCAGTACTTC. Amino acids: CSAGQAYEQYF.

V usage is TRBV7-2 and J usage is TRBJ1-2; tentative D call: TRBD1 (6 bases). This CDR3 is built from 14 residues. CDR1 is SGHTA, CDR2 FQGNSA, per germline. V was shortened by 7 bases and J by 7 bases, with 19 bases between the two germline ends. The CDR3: CASTFQGRVGGYTF. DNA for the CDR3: TGTGCCAGCACCTTCCAGGGGCGTGTCGGTGGCTACACCTTC.

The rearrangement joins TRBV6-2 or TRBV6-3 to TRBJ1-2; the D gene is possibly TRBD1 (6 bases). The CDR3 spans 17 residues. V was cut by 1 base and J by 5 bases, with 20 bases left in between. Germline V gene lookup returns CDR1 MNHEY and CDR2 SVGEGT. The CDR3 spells CASSYFPFGGQGYGYTF. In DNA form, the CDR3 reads TGTGCCAGCAGTTACTTCCCCTTCGGGGGGCAAGGTTATGGCTACACCTTC.

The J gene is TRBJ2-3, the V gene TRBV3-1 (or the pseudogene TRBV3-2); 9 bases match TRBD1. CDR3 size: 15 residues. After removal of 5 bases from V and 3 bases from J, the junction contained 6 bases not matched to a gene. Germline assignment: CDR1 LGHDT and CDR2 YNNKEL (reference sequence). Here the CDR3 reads CASSGYRGRTDTQYF. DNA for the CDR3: TGTGCCAGCAGCGGGTACAGGGGGCGAACAGATACGCAGTATTTT.

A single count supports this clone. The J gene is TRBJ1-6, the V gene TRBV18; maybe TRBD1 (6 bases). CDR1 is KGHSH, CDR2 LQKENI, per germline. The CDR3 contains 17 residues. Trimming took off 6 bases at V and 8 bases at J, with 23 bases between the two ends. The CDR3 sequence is CASSVSARTAQDSPLHF. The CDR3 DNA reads TGTGCCAGCTCGGTCTCCGCGAGGACAGCCCAGGATTCACCCCTCCACTTT.

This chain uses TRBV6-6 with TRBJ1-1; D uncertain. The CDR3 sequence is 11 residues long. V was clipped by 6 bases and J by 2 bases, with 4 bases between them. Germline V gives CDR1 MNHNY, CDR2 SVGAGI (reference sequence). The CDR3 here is CASRSNTEAFF. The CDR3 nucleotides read TGTGCCAGCAGGTCAAACACTGAAGCTTTCTTT.

CDR3 in amino acids: CASSLGTLNTEAFF. The DNA of the CDR3 is TGTGCCAGCAGCTTAGGGACACTGAACACTGAAGCTTTCTTT. The chain has TRBV7-6 and TRBJ1-1; tentative D call: TRBD1 (5 bases). There are 14 residues in the CDR3. Germline lookup yields CDR1 SGHVS and CDR2 FNYEAQ. V dropped 1 base and J dropped 0 bases, with 6 bases sitting between them. The whole variable domain, remainder taken from reference TRBV7-6 and TRBJ1-1, is GAGVSQSPRYKVTKRGQDVALRCDPISGHVSLYWYRQALGQGPEFLTYFNYEAQQDKSGLPNDRFSAERPEGSISTLTIQRTEQRDSAMYRCASSLGTLNTEAFFGQGTRLTVV.

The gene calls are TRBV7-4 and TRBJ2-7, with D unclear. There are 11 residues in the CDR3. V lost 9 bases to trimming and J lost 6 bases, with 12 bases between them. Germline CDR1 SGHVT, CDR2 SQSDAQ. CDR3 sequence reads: CASLTLAEQYF. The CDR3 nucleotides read TGTGCCAGTCTCACCTTGGCCGAGCAGTACTTC.